This T cell receptor (beta chain) was identified during a study of T cell responses to AZD1222 COVID-19 vaccine. Study outcomes and limitations: No day 14 peak samples; only post-peak repertoires were characterized. An increase in Spike-specific TCR breadth and depth was observed after two AZD1222 doses.

Method: immunoSEQ multiplex PCR; TCRdb's copy keeps in-frame clones and lacks some. This table has 120,000 to 150,000 clones, 82% appearing once. In this sample, this clone turned up a few times. Its antigen is unidentified. V was cut by 5 bases and J by 8 bases, with 21 bases left in between. The germline gives CDR1 LNHDA, CDR2 SQIVND (reference sequence). The CDR3 sequence is 15 residues long. This TCR came from an adult in good health. The specimen comprised peripheral blood, sampled on day 0 of MenACWY control vaccination. The chain carries TRBV19 and TRBJ1-1; tentatively, D is TRBD1 (5 bases). Written as DNA, the CDR3 is TGTGCCAGTAGTCTCTACGAAGGGACGGCGATGGAAGCTTTCTTT. This gives the protein CASSLYEGTAMEAFF.